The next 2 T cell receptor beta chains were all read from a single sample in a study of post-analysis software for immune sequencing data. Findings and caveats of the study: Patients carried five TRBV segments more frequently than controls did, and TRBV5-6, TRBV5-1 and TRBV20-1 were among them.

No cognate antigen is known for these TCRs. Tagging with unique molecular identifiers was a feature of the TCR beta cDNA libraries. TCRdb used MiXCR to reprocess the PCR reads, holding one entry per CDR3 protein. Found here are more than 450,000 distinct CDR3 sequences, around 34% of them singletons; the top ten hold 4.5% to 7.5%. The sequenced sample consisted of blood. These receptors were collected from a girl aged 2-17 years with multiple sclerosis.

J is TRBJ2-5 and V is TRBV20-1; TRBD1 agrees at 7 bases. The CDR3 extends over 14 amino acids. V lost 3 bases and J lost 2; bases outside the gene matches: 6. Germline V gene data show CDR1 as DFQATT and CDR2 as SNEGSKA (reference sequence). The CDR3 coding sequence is TGCAGTGCTAGGAGACCGGGACAGCAAGAGACCCAGTACTTC. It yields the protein CSARRPGQQETQYF.

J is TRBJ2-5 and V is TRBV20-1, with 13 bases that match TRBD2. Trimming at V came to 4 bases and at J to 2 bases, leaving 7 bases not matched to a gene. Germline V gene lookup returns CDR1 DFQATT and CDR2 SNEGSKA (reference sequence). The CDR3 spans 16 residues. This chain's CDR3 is CSATLWTSGGQETQYF. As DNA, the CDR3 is TGCAGTGCTACTCTCTGGACTAGCGGGGGACAAGAGACCCAGTACTTC.